The 30 T cell receptor beta chains reported below all come from one sample, sequenced in a study of blood T cell repertoires in COVID-19. The table came from immunoSEQ multiplex PCR; TCRdb's copy has only in-frame clones and leaves some out. The data contain under 250,000 clones, 82% of them seen just once; the ten biggest clones take up approximately 12%. The sample consisted of peripheral blood. The receptors originated from a woman aged 40 to 49 with acute or convalescent COVID-19.

The chain employs TRBV10-2 and TRBJ2-7; D may be TRBD2 (7 bases). The CDR3 is 14 residues long. Looked up from germline, CDR1 is WSHSY and CDR2 is SAAADI. V lost 3 bases, J lost 7 bases, and 16 bases lay in between. In nucleotides, the CDR3 is TGCGCCAGCAGTGAACGGCGGGGGCCCGGGGAGCAGTACTTC. Translating gives CASSERRGPGEQYF.

The V gene is TRBV27, the J gene TRBJ2-2, with D tentatively TRBD1 (6 bases). From germline, CDR1 is MNHEY and CDR2 SMNVEV (reference sequence). The CDR3 totals 14 residues. V was cut by 6 bases and J by 3 bases, with 11 bases left in between. The CDR3 DNA follows: TGTGCCAGCAGGGCAGGACAGTACACCGGGGAGCTGTTTTTT. It translates to CASRAGQYTGELFF.

The rearrangement uses TRBV9 and TRBJ2-7; 10 bases are shared with TRBD2. In germline, CDR1 is SGDLS, CDR2 YYNGEE. The CDR3 has 15 residues. Trimming took 2 bases from V and 3 from J; bases not matched to a gene: 5. The CDR3 loop is CASSVELAGYYEQYF. CDR3 DNA: TGTGCCAGCAGCGTCGAACTAGCGGGGTACTACGAGCAGTACTTC.

V is TRBV2 and J is TRBJ2-3; 15 bases align to TRBD2. The V gene end was trimmed by 7 bases and the J gene end by 3 bases; junction bases not matched to a gene: 2. The CDR3 is 15 amino acids. Per germline, CDR1 SNHLY and CDR2 FYNNEI. CDR3 nucleotides: TGTGCCAGCACGGGACTAGCGGGGGGAACAGATACGCAGTATTTT. This sequence encodes CASTGLAGGTDTQYF.

The chain joins TRBV7-2 to TRBJ2-7, with 14 nucleotides matching TRBD2. The V gene's germline CDR1 is SGHTA and CDR2 FQGNSA. J was trimmed by 5 bases and V by 4 bases; bases with no gene match: 7. There are 16 residues in the CDR3. CDR3 bases: TGTGCCAGCAGCTCGGGACTAGCGGGAGCGGTCCACGAGCAGTACTTC. It specifies CASSSGLAGAVHEQYF.

CDR3: CASSPGQGSNEKLFF. Here the CDR3 DNA reads TGTGCCAGCAGCCCCGGACAGGGAAGTAATGAAAAACTGTTTTTT. This rearrangement joins TRBV7-8 to TRBJ1-4, with TRBD1 matching 8 bases. Germline V lookup: CDR1 SGHVS, CDR2 FQNEAQ. CDR3 length equals 15 residues. With V trimmed by 5 bases and J by 4 bases, 6 bases remained unmatched. Drawing the rest from reference TRBV7-8 and TRBJ1-4, the complete variable domain is GAGVSQSPRYKVAKRGQDVALRCDPISGHVSLFWYQQALGQGPEFLTYFQNEAQLDKSGLPSDRFFAERPEGSVSTLKIQRTQQEDSAVYLCASSPGQGSNEKLFFGSGTQLSVL.

The chain combines TRBV27 with TRBJ2-1; TRBD2 matches 10 bases. Germline values: CDR1 MNHEY, CDR2 SMNVEV (reference sequence). With 7 bases clipped from V and 4 bases from J, the junction kept 10 bases outside the gene matches. This CDR3 comprises 16 residues. CDR3 DNA sequence: TGTGCCAGCAACACTGTAACTAGCGGGGCGTACAATGAGCAGTTCTTC. It is translated as CASNTVTSGAYNEQFF.

V and J are TRBV12-3 or TRBV12-4 and TRBJ2-7, with 9 positions matching TRBD1. The trim removed 5 bases at V and 3 bases at J, leaving 2 bases unmatched. The CDR3 length is 13 residues. CDR3 nucleotides: TGTGCCAGCAGTGTGGACAGGGGCTACGAGCAGTACTTC. It codes for CASSVDRGYEQYF.

This chain links TRBV18 with TRBJ1-6; 8 bases map to TRBD1. V gave up 3 bases and J gave up 6 bases; unmatched junction bases: 7. CDR3 length: 16 residues. Germline V gene sequence: CDR1 KGHSH, CDR2 LQKENI. The CDR3 sequence: CASSPSRDRSNSPLHF. CDR3 in DNA: TGTGCCAGCTCACCCTCTCGGGACAGGTCTAATTCACCCCTCCACTTT.

In its sample, this clone was seen once. This chain connects TRBV27 to TRBJ1-2, with TRBD1 matching over 9 bases. From germline, CDR1 is MNHEY and CDR2 SMNVEV (reference sequence). V was pared by 6 bases and J by 4 bases, with 3 bases of the junction left unmatched. The CDR3 has 13 residues. CDR3 DNA: TGTGCCAGCAGGACAGGGGGAGGCTATGGCTACACCTTC. It translates to CASRTGGGYGYTF.

J is TRBJ2-7 and V is TRBV20-1, with 7 nucleotides matching TRBD2. Unmatched junction bases numbered 3, after V lost 3 bases and J lost 7 bases. The CDR3 is 11 amino acids. The germline V gene encodes CDR1 DFQATT and CDR2 SNEGSKA (reference sequence). The CDR3 sequence: CSASVGREQYF. The DNA of the CDR3 is TGCAGTGCTAGTGTCGGGAGGGAGCAGTACTTC.

This chain connects TRBV2 to TRBJ1-4; tentative D call: TRBD1 (5 bases). The V gene lost 11 bases and the J gene lost 8 bases, with 15 bases spanning the gap. Germline V gives CDR1 SNHLY, CDR2 FYNNEI. CDR3 size: 12 residues. The CDR3 here is CAGGVGREKLFF. The CDR3 coding sequence is TGTGCCGGGGGGGTCGGGCGAGAAAAACTGTTTTTT. Full variable domain (missing parts from reference TRBV2 and TRBJ1-4): EPEVTQTPSHQVTQMGQEVILRCVPISNHLYFYWYRQILGQKVEFLVSFYNNEISEKSEIFDDQFSVERPDGSNFTLKIRSTKLEDSAMYFCAGGVGREKLFFGSGTQLSVL.

This chain connects TRBV5-1 to TRBJ2-2; 13 bases map to TRBD2. The CDR3 is made up of 16 amino acids. Trimming removed 3 bases from V and 3 bases from J; junction bases left unmatched: 2. Germline CDR1 SGHRS, CDR2 YFSETQ. As DNA, the CDR3 is TGCGCCAGCAGCTGGACTAGCGGGAGTGACACCGGGGAGCTGTTTTTT. It codes for CASSWTSGSDTGELFF.

The chain employs TRBV7-2 and TRBJ2-1; TRBD2 aligns across 9 bases. V was clipped by 5 bases and J by 4 bases; unmatched bases: 12. The CDR3 is made up of 17 amino acids. Germline CDR1 reads SGHTA; CDR2 reads FQGNSA. CDR3 in amino acids: CASSPALAGVFYNEQFF. The CDR3 coding sequence is TGTGCCAGCAGCCCTGCTTTAGCGGGAGTCTTTTACAATGAGCAGTTCTTC.

This clone was observed a few times. This chain links TRBV5-1 with TRBJ1-1; the D gene is possibly TRBD1 (6 bases). Germline CDR1 is SGHRS and CDR2 is YFSETQ. V was clipped by 5 bases and J by 0 bases, with 14 bases between them. The CDR3 extends over 15 amino acids. The chain's CDR3 is CASRPWTDLNTEAFF. The DNA of the CDR3 is TGCGCCAGCAGACCTTGGACAGACCTGAACACTGAAGCTTTCTTT.

This clone was observed a handful of times. This chain uses TRBV5-1 with TRBJ2-3, with D maybe TRBD2 (6 bases). The CDR3 consists of 15 residues. The germline V and J ends were trimmed by 2 bases and 3 bases, with 13 bases remaining between them. Germline assignment: CDR1 SGHRS and CDR2 YFSETQ. CDR3 bases: TGCGCCAGCAGCTTCCGTCGGGGGATAACAGATACGCAGTATTTT. It encodes CASSFRRGITDTQYF.

The gene calls are TRBV19 and TRBJ2-2; 7 bases are shared with TRBD2. The germline V gene encodes CDR1 LNHDA and CDR2 SQIVND (reference sequence). The junction had 2 bases not matched to a gene; V was cut back by 6 bases and J by 4 bases. This CDR3 has 13 residues. The CDR3 DNA reads as TGTGCCAGTAGCTGGGGGGGCACCGGGGAGCTGTTTTTT. The encoded protein is CASSWGGTGELFF.

The V and J genes are TRBV7-3 and TRBJ2-1; 11 nucleotides align to TRBD2. The junction had 4 bases not matched to a gene; V was cut back by 5 bases and J by 4 bases. The CDR3 consists of 15 residues. Germline V gives CDR1 SGHTA, CDR2 FQGTGA. The CDR3 protein is CASSLAGGTYNEQFF. CDR3 in DNA: TGTGCCAGCAGCCTAGCGGGGGGCACGTACAATGAGCAGTTCTTC.

The rearrangement links TRBV5-1 to TRBJ1-6, with TRBD1 identical over 9 bases. The CDR3 loop spans 16 amino acids. Per the germline V gene, CDR1 is SGHRS and CDR2 is YFSETQ. V gave up 0 bases and J gave up 4 bases; unmatched junction bases: 2. The CDR3 region is CASSLGDRAYNSPLHF. CDR3 DNA: TGCGCCAGCAGCTTGGGGGACAGGGCTTATAATTCACCCCTCCACTTT.

The chain is built from TRBV7-9 and TRBJ1-6; 8 bases line up with TRBD1. Trimming cost V 4 bases and J 7 bases; bases outside gene matches: 9. The CDR3 extends over 16 amino acids. CDR1 is SEHNR and CDR2 is FQNEAQ in the germline V gene (reference sequence). In DNA form, the CDR3 reads TGTGCCAGCAGCTCTTGGCAGGGGGCGTCCAATTCACCCCTCCACTTT. The encoded protein is CASSSWQGASNSPLHF.

The rearrangement joins TRBV9 to TRBJ2-7; TRBD2 matches 7 bases. After removal of 0 bases from V and 1 base from J, the junction contained 7 bases not matched to a gene. The length of the CDR3 is 16 residues. CDR1 and CDR2 from the germline V gene are SGDLS and YYNGEE. The CDR3: CASSVGSASGSYEQYF. As DNA, the CDR3 is TGTGCCAGCAGCGTAGGTTCGGCTAGCGGTTCCTACGAGCAGTACTTC.

The V and J genes are TRBV2 and TRBJ2-5; TRBD2 is a possible D gene (5 bases). Trimming took off 6 bases at V and 5 bases at J, with 13 bases between the two ends. Germline CDR1 is SNHLY and CDR2 is FYNNEI. The CDR3 has 13 residues. In DNA form, the CDR3 reads TGTGCCAGCAGGCGGGTGCCTAGGGAGACCCAGTACTTC. Its protein is CASRRVPRETQYF.

The chain joins TRBV24-1 to TRBJ2-3; the match to TRBD1 covers 8 bases. Germline V gives CDR1 KGHDR, CDR2 SFDVKD. Losses at the gene ends were 3 bases for V and 6 bases for J; bases not matched to a gene: 7. The CDR3 spans 15 residues. The CDR3 sequence: CATSDPGGYSDTQYF. For the CDR3, the DNA is TGTGCCACCAGTGATCCAGGGGGCTATTCGGATACGCAGTATTTT.

The rearrangement joins TRBV6-5 to TRBJ2-1; 10 bases agree with TRBD2. From germline, CDR1 is MNHEY and CDR2 SVGAGI. The CDR3 extends over 15 amino acids. Unmatched junction bases numbered 5, after V lost 6 bases and J lost 3 bases. The CDR3 sequence is CASRGIAGGYNEQFF. The DNA for the CDR3 is TGTGCCAGCAGAGGTATAGCGGGAGGCTACAATGAGCAGTTCTTC.

J is TRBJ2-7 and V is TRBV6-5; possibly TRBD2 for D (5 bases). Germline CDR1 reads MNHEY; CDR2 reads SVGAGI. V was pared by 2 bases and J by 11 bases, with 16 bases between. The CDR3 consists of 13 residues. As DNA, the CDR3 is TGTGCCAGCAGTTACGAGGGCCTCGGGCGCGAGTACTTC. Amino acids: CASSYEGLGREYF.

The chain uses TRBV11-3 and TRBJ2-3; TRBD2 matches at 10 bases. This CDR3 has 15 residues. Per germline, CDR1 SGHNT and CDR2 YENEEA. Unmatched junction bases numbered 7, after V lost 5 bases and J lost 5 bases. Here the CDR3 reads CASSPSGRVEDTQYF. The CDR3 nucleotides read TGTGCCAGCAGCCCAAGCGGGAGGGTGGAAGATACGCAGTATTTT.

This chain joins TRBV5-6 and TRBJ2-3, with 9 bases that match TRBD2. With V trimmed by 4 bases and J by 5 bases, 11 bases remained unmatched. CDR1 and CDR2 from the germline V gene are SGHDT and YYEEEE. This CDR3 is 16 amino acids long. The CDR3 region is CASSDYLAGAGDTQYF. CDR3 nucleotide sequence: TGTGCCAGCAGCGACTACTTAGCGGGAGCAGGAGATACGCAGTATTTT.

The chain uses TRBV6-2 or TRBV6-3 and TRBJ1-3; TRBD1 matches 8 bases. This CDR3 spans 15 amino acids. Germline V gene data show CDR1 as MNHEY and CDR2 as SVGEGT. The trim removed 5 bases at V and 2 bases at J, leaving 5 bases unmatched. The chain's CDR3 is CASSGTGGAGNTIYF. In nucleotides, the CDR3 is TGTGCCAGCAGTGGAACAGGGGGTGCTGGAAACACCATATATTTT.

The chain carries TRBV4-1 and TRBJ1-2, with a weak D call TRBD1 (6 bases). V was pared by 0 bases and J by 6 bases, with 23 bases between. The CDR3 runs to 18 residues. Germline V lookup: CDR1 MGHRA, CDR2 YSYEKL. DNA for the CDR3: TGCGCCAGCAGCCAAGATACTCCCCTCATGACAGGACGGCATGGCTACACCTTC. Amino acids: CASSQDTPLMTGRHGYTF.

This clone was detected only a few times. This chain connects TRBV2 to TRBJ1-4; no clear D gene. Looked up from germline, CDR1 is SNHLY and CDR2 is FYNNEI. Trimming left V 7 bases short and J 4 bases short, with 16 bases between. The CDR3 runs 15 residues. The CDR3 nucleotides read TGTGCCAGCACCCTCAACGCCGGGAGTAATGAAAAACTGTTTTTT. Translated, it gives CASTLNAGSNEKLFF.